Sequencing of this TCR beta chain was carried out in a study of cytomegalovirus exposure and HLA in healthy donors. The CDR3 sequence is 17 residues long. V lost 3 bases to trimming and J lost 3 bases; unmatched junction nucleotides: 9. In germline, CDR1 is ENHRY, CDR2 SYGVKD. 60 Vbeta and 13 Jbeta primers were used in PCR. The table came from immunoSEQ multiplex PCR; TCRdb's copy has only in-frame clones and leaves some out. The sample carries roughly 140,000 clones, roughly 77% recorded once. The records do not include a CMV serostatus for this donor. The TCR comes from a human donor in good health. The chain links TRBV10-3 to TRBJ2-3, with TRBD2 matching 10 bases. Sequencing was performed on PBMCs. CDR3 nucleotide sequence: TGTGCCATCAGTGAACGGACTAGCGGCCAGGCGACAGATACGCAGTATTTT. Translation: CAISERTSGQATDTQYF.